This is a list of T cell receptor beta chains from one sample in a study of vaccination and CD4 T cells after COVID-19. The antigens of these receptors remain unknown. TCRdb re-analysed the PCR reads in MiXCR, keeping a single row per CDR3 protein. The data show some 7,000 distinct CDR3 sequences, with approximately 33% seen just once and under 13% held by the top ten. The material sequenced was CD4+ T cells from blood, cultured in vitro. The receptors derive from a human donor in good health. Both conserved end residues are part of each CDR3. A D gene is named only where the DNA matches it firmly. Only part of the rows carry a size: once, few, many, or a class if the clone is expanded.

clone size,J gene,V gene,D gene,CDR3 DNA,CDR3 protein
few,TRBJ2-7,TRBV7-3,.,TGTGCCAGCAGCTTAACTGACGCCTACGAGCAGTACTTC,CASSLTDAYEQYF
.,TRBJ1-2,TRBV25-1,.,TGTGCCAGCAGTGAATATATGGCGGGTGGCTACACCTTC,CASSEYMAGGYTF
.,TRBJ1-2,TRBV28,TRBD1,TGTGCCAGCAGTTCCGACAGGGTGGACTATGGCTACACCTTC,CASSSDRVDYGYTF
.,TRBJ2-1,TRBV5-1,.,TGCGCCAGCAGCTCCAGACAGGTCGGATCGCACAATGAGCAGTTCTTC,CASSSRQVGSHNEQFF
.,TRBJ2-6,TRBV20-1,TRBD2,TGCAGTGCTCCCCGGACTAGCGGGAGTAGCGGGGCCAACGTCCTGACTTTC,CSAPRTSGSSGANVLTF
few,TRBJ2-7,TRBV6-5,.,TGTGCCAGCAGTTACAGGGAGAGCTCCTACGAGCAGTACTTC,CASSYRESSYEQYF
medium-sized,TRBJ1-2,TRBV7-2,.,TGTGCCAGCAGCTTAGCCAGGCGGTCGACCTATGGCTACACCTTC,CASSLARRSTYGYTF
medium-sized,TRBJ1-2,TRBV20-1,.,TGCAGTGCTCCCCCCCCCAACTATGGCTACACCTTC,CSAPPPNYGYTF
.,TRBJ2-5,TRBV5-8,.,TGTGCCAGTGGCGTCCAGTACCAAGAGACCCAGTACTTC,CASGVQYQETQYF
medium-sized,TRBJ1-2,TRBV20-1,TRBD1,TGCAGTGCTAGGACAGGGAGCCGTTATGGCTACACCTTC,CSARTGSRYGYTF
medium-sized,TRBJ1-2,TRBV28,.,TGTGCCAGCAGTTTGGCCCCGGGGGGCTACACCTTC,CASSLAPGGYTF
few,TRBJ1-1,TRBV7-2,.,TGTGCCAGCAGCCCCCACAGGGAGACTGAAGCTTTCTTT,CASSPHRETEAFF
.,TRBJ1-6,TRBV28,TRBD1,TGTGCCAGCAGTACAGGGGGCGCTGGGATTTCACCCCTCCACTTT,CASSTGGAGISPLHF
few,TRBJ1-2,TRBV6-1,TRBD1,TGTGCCAGCAGAGGGACAGGGCTAAAGGGCTATGGCTACACCTTC,CASRGTGLKGYGYTF
.,TRBJ2-5,TRBV7-2,TRBD2,TGTGCCAGCAGCGGGGGACTAGCGGAAGAGACCCAGTACTTC,CASSGGLAEETQYF
few,TRBJ1-5,TRBV6-1,TRBD1,TGTGCCAGCAGACACAGGGGAGGTCAGCCCCAGCATTTT,CASRHRGGQPQHF
.,TRBJ1-5,TRBV6-1,.,TGTGCCAGCGCAAGTGAATCAGGGGCCCAGCCCCAGCATTTT,CASASESGAQPQHF
few,TRBJ2-5,TRBV10-2,TRBD2,TGCGCCACCCGGTGGACTAGCGGACAAGAGACCCAGTACTTC,CATRWTSGQETQYF
.,TRBJ2-1,TRBV28,.,TGTGCCAGCAGTCCTCTTGATGGTTGGGATGAGCAGTTCTTC,CASSPLDGWDEQFF
.,TRBJ1-6,TRBV10-3,.,TGTGCCATAAAGGAGTATAATTCACCCCTCCACTTT,CAIKEYNSPLHF
.,TRBJ2-2,TRBV28,.,TGTGCCAGCAGTTCACCAGGTCCCGGGGAGCTGTTTTTT,CASSSPGPGELFF
medium-sized,TRBJ1-1,TRBV20-1,.,TGCAGTGCTAGATCCATGGGGGCGCGAGGCTCTGAAGCTTTCTTT,CSARSMGARGSEAFF
medium-sized,TRBJ1-5,TRBV28,TRBD1,TGTGCCAGCAGAGGGACAGGGGGCAATCAGCCCCAGCATTTT,CASRGTGGNQPQHF
.,TRBJ2-7,TRBV7-8,TRBD2,TGTGCCAGCAGCCCCGGACTAGCGGCAGACGAGCAGTACTTC,CASSPGLAADEQYF
few,TRBJ1-1,TRBV7-2,.,TGTGCCAGCAGCTTATCTCTGAACACTGAAGCTTTCTTT,CASSLSLNTEAFF
few,TRBJ2-7,TRBV11-2,.,TGTGCCAGCAGCTTAGATGGTGGCCCCTACGAGCAGTACTTC,CASSLDGGPYEQYF
.,TRBJ2-1,TRBV6-1,TRBD1,TGTGCCAGCCGATTAGGACAGGGGGCGCAGGAGCAGTTCTTC,CASRLGQGAQEQFF
few,TRBJ1-2,TRBV7-9,TRBD1,TGTGCCAGCAGCCCTGAGACAGGGGGCAGAAGCTACACCTTC,CASSPETGGRSYTF
.,TRBJ2-3,TRBV6-1,TRBD2,TGTGCCAGCAGTGTGCTGGGAGGGACAGATACGCAGTATTTT,CASSVLGGTDTQYF
few,TRBJ2-7,TRBV6-1,.,TGTGCCAGCAGTAGAGGGGGACTCTACGAGCAGTACTTC,CASSRGGLYEQYF
.,TRBJ2-7,TRBV6-5,.,TGTGCCAGCAGTTACGGTACGGGTCCCTCGTGGGAGCAGTACTTC,CASSYGTGPSWEQYF
.,TRBJ2-7,TRBV15,.,TGTGCCACCAGCCCCCTGGGGGGCCGTGACGAGCAGTACTTC,CATSPLGGRDEQYF
.,TRBJ1-2,TRBV7-2,TRBD1,TGTGCCAGCAGCTTAGGGGACAGAAGATACTATGGCTACACCTTC,CASSLGDRRYYGYTF